The 22 T cell receptor beta chains presented below share a single source sample, sequenced in a study of T cell repertoires in cytomegalovirus infection. TCRdb fed the reads into MiXCR, producing one record per CDR3 protein. Of fewer than 300,000 distinct CDR3 sequences in the sample, roughly 26% were seen once. The specimen sequenced was PBMCs. The source of these receptors is a human donor in good health (CMV status not recorded). Some clones in this sample may be carry-over from other donors' samples.

This clonotype was detected only once. The gene calls are TRBV5-1 and TRBJ2-5; D is undetermined. The CDR3 has 14 residues. CDR1 is SGHRS, CDR2 YFSETQ, per germline. The V end lost 1 base, the J end lost 1 base, and 8 bases lay between the germline ends. The CDR3 DNA is TGCGCCAGCAGCTTGAGCCACTTCCAAGAGACCCAGTACTTC. Protein sequence: CASSLSHFQETQYF.

This chain uses TRBV20-1 with TRBJ1-6; D perhaps matches TRBD1 (6 bases). Germline loops: CDR1 DFQATT, CDR2 SNEGSKA (reference sequence). V lost 5 bases and J lost 4, with 15 bases in between. This CDR3 is 15 amino acids long. CDR3 bases: TGCAGTGCTCGCGCGGGGGGCAGTTATAATTCACCCCTCCACTTT. Protein sequence: CSARAGGSYNSPLHF.

In its sample, this clonotype was seen a few times. The chain employs TRBV10-3 and TRBJ2-5; D could derive from TRBD1 or TRBD2 (5 bases each). This CDR3 contains 13 residues. Germline V gene data show CDR1 as ENHRY and CDR2 as SYGVKD. The V and J ends lost 10 bases and 1 base respectively, with 13 bases between them. The CDR3 reads CATVPGAQETQYF. Written as DNA, the CDR3 is TGTGCCACCGTTCCCGGGGCCCAAGAGACCCAGTACTTC.

The chain carries TRBV6-1 and TRBJ2-7; D might be TRBD1 (5 bases). The CDR3 totals 16 residues. The germline gives CDR1 MNHNS, CDR2 SASEGT. The V and J ends lost 6 bases and 2 bases respectively, with 20 bases between them. In DNA, the CDR3 is TGTGCCAGCAGCGACTCTAGGGGCAGGAGTACCTACGAGCAGTACTTC. Translation: CASSDSRGRSTYEQYF.

This clonotype appeared many times. Here the CDR3 reads CASSLVFRYEQYF. In DNA, the CDR3 is TGTGCCAGCAGCTTAGTTTTTCGGTACGAGCAGTACTTC. V usage is TRBV7-2 and J usage is TRBJ2-7; D is uncertain. Between the trimmed V and J ends, which lost 1 base and 4 bases, there was a span of 8 bases. CDR3 length: 13 amino acids. Germline loops: CDR1 SGHTA, CDR2 FQGNSA. The full variable domain, its missing parts supplied by reference TRBV7-2 and TRBJ2-7, is GAGVSQSPSNKVTEKGKDVELRCDPISGHTALYWYRQSLGQGLEFLIYFQGNSAPDKSGLPSDRFSAERTGGSVSTLTIQRTQQEDSAVYLCASSLVFRYEQYFGPGTRLTVT.

The rearrangement joins TRBV6-2 or TRBV6-3 to TRBJ2-3; a possible D gene is TRBD2 (6 bases). The CDR3 runs 16 residues. V lost 5 bases and J 3 bases, leaving 18 bases between the germline ends. Germline V gene sequence: CDR1 MNHEY, CDR2 SVGEGT. Here the CDR3 DNA reads TGTGCCAGCAGTCGCCCGCGGGACGGGAGTACAGATACGCAGTATTTT. It translates to CASSRPRDGSTDTQYF.

The rearrangement joins TRBV20-1 to TRBJ2-7; 9 positions agree with TRBD2. CDR3 length equals 15 residues. In germline, CDR1 is DFQATT, CDR2 SNEGSKA (reference sequence). Trimming at V came to 6 bases and at J to 1 base, leaving 10 bases not matched to a gene. In nucleotides, the CDR3 is TGCAGTGCCCCCGGGGGGACTAGCCAGTCCTACGAGCAGTACTTC. It is translated as CSAPGGTSQSYEQYF.

The V call is TRBV28, the J call TRBJ2-5; TRBD1 aligns across 9 bases. The V gene's germline CDR1 is MDHEN and CDR2 SYDVKM. V gave up 7 bases and J gave up 4 bases; unmatched junction bases: 7. The CDR3 has 14 amino acids. CDR3 coding DNA: TGTGCCAGCATCCTACAGGGGGCGGGAGAGACCCAGTACTTC. This codes for CASILQGAGETQYF.

This clonotype was seen just once. This rearrangement joins TRBV6-5 to TRBJ1-5; no clear D. Trimming pared 6 bases from V and 1 base from J, leaving 10 bases between. The CDR3 sequence is 14 residues long. Germline CDR1 MNHEY, CDR2 SVGAGI. The CDR3 nucleotides are TGTGCCAGCAGCCGGCGGGAGAGCAATCAGCCCCAGCATTTT. Its translation: CASSRRESNQPQHF.

This clonotype was seen more than once but under ten times. This chain connects TRBV11-2 to TRBJ1-3; no reliable D call. Deletions cut 4 bases from V and 8 bases from J, with 9 bases between. Looked up from germline, CDR1 is SGHAT and CDR2 is FQNNGV. CDR3 length: 12 residues. CDR3 in amino acids: CASSWGTDTIYF. The CDR3 region has the DNA TGTGCCAGCAGCTGGGGAACCGACACCATATATTTT.

This clonotype was seen repeatedly, ten times or more. The chain carries TRBV7-2 and TRBJ2-1; 7 bases are a match to TRBD2. J gave up 3 bases and V 3 bases, and 5 bases lay outside the gene matches. The germline V gene encodes CDR1 SGHTA and CDR2 FQGNSA. The CDR3 spans 15 residues. DNA of the CDR3: TGTGCCAGCAGCTTGATAGCGGGTAGCTACAATGAGCAGTTCTTC. Protein sequence: CASSLIAGSYNEQFF. Drawing the rest from reference TRBV7-2 and TRBJ2-1, the complete variable domain is GAGVSQSPSNKVTEKGKDVELRCDPISGHTALYWYRQSLGQGLEFLIYFQGNSAPDKSGLPSDRFSAERTGGSVSTLTIQRTQQEDSAVYLCASSLIAGSYNEQFFGPGTRLTVL.

This clonotype was found many times. The rearrangement uses TRBV18 and TRBJ2-5; either TRBD1 or TRBD2 may fit D (5 bases each). CDR3 length: 13 amino acids. V was pared by 3 bases and J by 0 bases, with 5 bases between. Germline CDR1 reads KGHSH; CDR2 reads LQKENI. The DNA of the CDR3 is TGTGCCAGCTCACCGGGACACCAAGAGACCCAGTACTTC. This gives the protein CASSPGHQETQYF. Using reference TRBV18 and TRBJ2-5 for the parts outside the CDR3, the full variable domain is NAGVMQNPRHLVRRRGQEARLRCSPMKGHSHVYWYRQLPEEGLKFMVYLQKENIIDESGMPKERFSAEFPKEGPSILRIQQVVRGDSAAYFCASSPGHQETQYFGPGTRLLVL.

The chain employs TRBV5-1 and TRBJ1-4, with no clear D. The V gene lost 3 bases and the J gene lost 8 bases, with 17 bases spanning the gap. This CDR3 has 15 residues. CDR1 and CDR2 (germline): SGHRS, YFSETQ. CDR3 amino acids: CASSSLGPGGEKLFF. The CDR3 DNA sequence: TGCGCCAGCAGCTCGTTGGGTCCAGGAGGCGAAAAACTGTTTTTT. Variable domain in full (rest from reference TRBV5-1 and TRBJ1-4): KAGVTQTPRYLIKTRGQQVTLSCSPISGHRSVSWYQQTPGQGLQFLFEYFSETQRNKGNFPGRFSGRQFSNSRSEMNVSTLELGDSALYLCASSSLGPGGEKLFFGSGTQLSVL.

This clonotype was counted ten times or more. The chain is built from TRBV7-8 and TRBJ1-5, with 10 bases aligning to TRBD1. Germline V gene data show CDR1 as SGHVS and CDR2 as FQNEAQ. The CDR3 length is 15 residues. V shed 4 bases and J 6 bases; nucleotides not matched to a gene: 6. The CDR3 DNA reads as TGTGCCAGCAGCTCGACAGGGGGCTTTGGTCAGCCCCAGCATTTT. Translation: CASSSTGGFGQPQHF.

The chain recombines TRBV29-1 with TRBJ1-1; unclear D gene. CDR3 size: 12 residues. The germline V gene encodes CDR1 SQVTM and CDR2 ANQGSEA. The V end was cut by 3 bases, the J end by 4 bases, with 9 bases between. The CDR3 protein is CSVDSDGTEAFF. The CDR3 DNA sequence: TGCAGCGTTGACTCGGACGGCACTGAAGCTTTCTTT.

A few counts support this clonotype. The rearrangement joins TRBV6-1 to TRBJ2-7; no clear D. With 0 bases removed from V and 3 bases from J, the gap between germline ends came to 12 bases. The CDR3 is 15 amino acids. CDR1 is MNHNS, CDR2 SASEGT, per germline. CDR3: CASSEAGQTYYEQYF. The CDR3 nucleotides are TGTGCCAGCAGTGAAGCAGGGCAGACCTACTACGAGCAGTACTTC.

The V call is TRBV29-1, the J call TRBJ2-7; TRBD1 might be the D (6 bases). V lost 6 bases and J 2 bases, leaving 11 bases between the germline ends. Germline CDR1 is SQVTM and CDR2 is ANQGSEA. The CDR3 is 12 residues long. CDR3 nucleotide sequence: TGCAGCGTCTCGACAGGCCCCTACGAGCAGTACTTC. Encoded protein: CSVSTGPYEQYF.

The chain carries TRBV5-3 and TRBJ2-5; 10 bases align to TRBD1. TRBV5-3 is marked as an open reading frame, function uncertain. The CDR3 totals 18 residues. J lost 4 bases, V lost 5 bases, and 17 bases had no gene match. The CDR3 loop reads CARRFRPGTGECLETQYF. CDR3 DNA sequence: TGTGCCAGAAGGTTCCGCCCCGGGACAGGGGAGTGTTTAGAGACCCAGTACTTC.

J is TRBJ2-3 and V is TRBV6-1, with 7 nucleotides matching TRBD1. The CDR3 length is 16 residues. The V gene end was trimmed by 2 bases and the J gene end by 2 bases; junction bases not matched to a gene: 7. Germline CDR1 and CDR2: MNHNS and SASEGT. Written as DNA, the CDR3 is TGTGCCAGCAGTGAATTAGCAGGGGGAGCCACAGATACGCAGTATTTT. This encodes CASSELAGGATDTQYF.

The table lists this clonotype with a count of one. The CDR3 DNA reads as TGTGCCAGCAGTTTAGGCGGGAGGGCCTTGGATGAGCAGTTCTTC. Residues: CASSLGGRALDEQFF. The chain employs TRBV27 and TRBJ2-1; the match to TRBD2 covers 9 bases. The V and J ends lost 2 bases and 8 bases, in that order; junction bases with no gene match: 7. This CDR3 is built from 15 residues. CDR1 and CDR2 (germline): MNHEY, SMNVEV (reference sequence).

This chain joins TRBV20-1 and TRBJ1-1, with a weak D call TRBD1 (5 bases). This CDR3 is built from 14 residues. CDR1 and CDR2 (germline): DFQATT, SNEGSKA (reference sequence). The germline V and J ends were trimmed by 1 base and 7 bases, with 16 bases remaining between them. CDR3 protein: CSARVDGAVGEAFF. CDR3 nucleotides: TGCAGTGCTAGAGTGGATGGGGCCGTAGGTGAAGCTTTCTTT.

CDR3 loop: CSARGASGGTSYNEQFF. Written as DNA, the CDR3 is TGCAGTGCTAGGGGGGCTAGCGGGGGGACATCCTACAATGAGCAGTTCTTC. The chain combines TRBV20-1 with TRBJ2-1; 11 nucleotides line up with TRBD2. The junction had 8 bases not matched to a gene; V was cut back by 3 bases and J by 1 base. CDR3 length equals 17 residues. CDR1 is DFQATT and CDR2 is SNEGSKA in the germline V gene (reference sequence).